These 26 T cell receptor beta chains were all obtained from the same sample, sequenced in a study of a mutant IDH1 vaccine in newly diagnosed glioma. As for time point: week 5, during vaccination. Every vaccine dose comprised 300 ug of mutant IDH1 20-mer peptide plus topical imiquimod. These TCRs are of unknown antigen specificity. Produced via immunoSEQ multiplex PCR; TCRdb's table is partial and in-frame only. The sample lists some 35,000 clones, approximately 80% seen once, with 12% in the top ten. Source: PBMCs, taken from a glioma patient whose treatment included an IDH1 peptide vaccine. Source of these receptors: a man aged 45-65 years with glioma.

This chain uses TRBV6-5 with TRBJ2-1, with TRBD2 matching over 8 bases. CDR3 length: 15 amino acids. The germline gives CDR1 MNHEY, CDR2 SVGAGI. V lost 0 bases, J lost 7 bases, and 5 bases stayed unmatched. The CDR3 bases are TGTGCCAGCAGTTACTCCTACGCTAGCGGGAATGAGCAGTTCTTC. Protein: CASSYSYASGNEQFF.

This clone has a handful of counts. The V and J genes are TRBV28 and TRBJ1-1; no definite D call. With 3 bases removed from V and 0 bases from J, the gap between germline ends came to 11 bases. CDR1 is MDHEN, CDR2 SYDVKM, per germline. The length of the CDR3 is 15 residues. DNA of the CDR3: TGTGCCAGCAGTTTGACTAGGCGGCTGAACACTGAAGCTTTCTTT. Translated: CASSLTRRLNTEAFF.

This clone came up a few times. The V gene is TRBV14, the J gene TRBJ2-7, with D hard to call. The V and J ends lost 5 bases and 10 bases respectively, with 18 bases between them. The V gene's germline CDR1 is SGHDN and CDR2 FVKESK. This CDR3 region has 13 residues. The CDR3 region has the DNA TGTGCCAGCAGCATCCCCGGTCCCTCTCGACAGTACTTC. It codes for CASSIPGPSRQYF.

The rearrangement uses TRBV4-2 and TRBJ1-2; D unclear. V was cut by 1 base and J by 6 bases, with 12 bases left in between. The CDR3 length is 14 residues. CDR1 is LGHNA, CDR2 YNFKEQ, per germline. CDR3 protein: CASSQGGSADGYTF. CDR3 DNA sequence: TGTGCCAGCAGCCAAGGAGGGTCGGCAGATGGCTACACCTTC.

The chain uses TRBV5-1 and TRBJ2-7; TRBD1 or TRBD2 may be the D gene (7 bases each). The CDR3 length is 15 residues. Looked up from germline, CDR1 is SGHRS and CDR2 is YFSETQ. Trimming stripped 1 base from V and 5 bases from J, with 16 bases between. CDR3 sequence reads: CASSLTRGGQDEQYF. For the CDR3, the DNA is TGCGCCAGCAGCTTGACCAGGGGGGGGCAGGACGAGCAGTACTTC.

The J gene is TRBJ2-1, the V gene TRBV6-5, with 7 bases that match TRBD2. V dropped 6 bases and J dropped 12; count of bases not matched to a gene: 14. The CDR3 sequence is 14 residues long. Per the germline V gene, CDR1 is MNHEY and CDR2 is SVGAGI. CDR3 bases: TGTGCCAGCAGCCCTAGCGGTCCGGCTATGGGGCAGTTCTTC. It encodes CASSPSGPAMGQFF.

The chain uses TRBV5-5 and TRBJ1-3; maybe TRBD1 (5 bases). Looked up from germline, CDR1 is SGHKS and CDR2 is YYEKEE (reference sequence). Deletions cut 0 bases from V and 5 bases from J, with 9 bases between. The CDR3 runs to 14 residues. The CDR3 bases are TGTGCCAGCAGCTTGGAGGAGGGGCGAAACACCATATATTTT. Encoded protein: CASSLEEGRNTIYF.

This chain joins TRBV11-2 and TRBJ2-7; D possibly corresponds to TRBD2 (6 bases). CDR3 size: 13 residues. From germline, CDR1 is SGHAT and CDR2 FQNNGV. The V end lost 6 bases, the J end lost 0 bases, and 9 bases lay between the germline ends. CDR3 loop: CASSSGGSYEQYF. The CDR3 DNA follows: TGTGCCAGCAGTTCCGGGGGCTCCTACGAGCAGTACTTC.

The J gene is TRBJ2-7, the V gene TRBV5-6; D may be TRBD2 (6 bases). The length of the CDR3 is 14 residues. V gave up 3 bases and J gave up 5 bases, with 15 bases separating them. Germline-derived CDR1 and CDR2 are SGHDT and YYEEEE. CDR3 region: CASSWKRGKDEQYF. CDR3 DNA: TGTGCCAGCAGCTGGAAACGGGGGAAGGACGAGCAGTACTTC.

The chain joins TRBV18 to TRBJ2-3; 10 positions match TRBD2. The CDR3 totals 16 residues. J gave up 2 bases and V 1 base, and 3 bases lay outside the gene matches. The germline gives CDR1 KGHSH, CDR2 LQKENI. This CDR3 reads CASSPRLAGVTDTQYF. The CDR3 coding sequence is TGTGCCAGCTCACCACGCCTAGCGGGAGTCACAGATACGCAGTATTTT.

The CDR3 nucleotides are TGTGCCATCAGTGTTCCGGGACAACTCCAAGAGTTTGGCTACACCTTC. This codes for CAISVPGQLQEFGYTF. This chain uses TRBV10-3 with TRBJ1-2, with a tentative D call TRBD1 (6 bases). The CDR3 is made up of 16 amino acids. Germline-derived CDR1 and CDR2 are ENHRY and SYGVKD. V lost 4 bases, J lost 7 bases, and 22 bases lay in between.

This chain joins TRBV28 and TRBJ2-2, with D unresolved. The germline gives CDR1 MDHEN, CDR2 SYDVKM. The ends were cut back, 1 base at V and 6 bases at J, with 3 bases in the middle. The CDR3 is made up of 12 amino acids. Written as DNA, the CDR3 is TGTGCCAGCAGTTTATCGGCCGGGGAGCTGTTTTTT. Protein: CASSLSAGELFF.

The V gene is TRBV7-6, the J gene TRBJ2-1, with D tentatively TRBD2 (6 bases). The CDR3 length is 14 residues. The V gene lost 5 bases and the J gene lost 6 bases, with 14 bases spanning the gap. Germline loops: CDR1 SGHVS, CDR2 FNYEAQ. The CDR3 reads CASSASGTFNEQFF. Written as DNA, the CDR3 is TGTGCCAGCAGCGCATCCGGGACTTTCAATGAGCAGTTCTTC. The complete variable domain, with remaining parts taken from reference TRBV7-6 and TRBJ2-1, reads GAGVSQSPRYKVTKRGQDVALRCDPISGHVSLYWYRQALGQGPEFLTYFNYEAQQDKSGLPNDRFSAERPEGSISTLTIQRTEQRDSAMYRCASSASGTFNEQFFGPGTRLTVL.

The V and J genes are TRBV18 and TRBJ1-2, with 7 positions matching TRBD1. The germline V gene has CDR1 KGHSH and CDR2 LQKENI. The ends lost 3 bases at V and 0 bases at J; junction bases unmatched: 4. CDR3 size: 15 residues. The CDR3 reads CASSPGTVTNYGYTF. For the CDR3, the DNA is TGTGCCAGCTCACCTGGGACAGTCACTAACTATGGCTACACCTTC.

The V and J genes are TRBV7-9 and TRBJ2-1; D possibly corresponds to TRBD2 (6 bases). This CDR3 is built from 16 residues. V was trimmed by 4 bases and J by 7 bases, leaving 20 bases between them. Per the germline V gene, CDR1 is SEHNR and CDR2 is FQNEAQ (reference sequence). CDR3 coding DNA: TGTGCCAGCAGCTCGAGAGCGGGCGGGGTGGGGAATGAGCAGTTCTTC. Its translation is CASSSRAGGVGNEQFF.

The chain has TRBV15 and TRBJ1-1, with D possibly being TRBD1 (5 bases). Trimming left V 5 bases short and J 2 bases short, with 15 bases between. Germline CDR1 is LNHNV and CDR2 is YYDKDF (reference sequence). The CDR3 sequence is 15 residues long. The CDR3 reads CATSGQLASNTEAFF. CDR3 sequence (DNA): TGTGCCACCAGCGGACAATTGGCCAGCAACACTGAAGCTTTCTTT. Full variable domain (rest looked up from reference TRBV15 and TRBJ1-1): DAMVIQNPRYQVTQFGKPVTLSCSQTLNHNVMYWYQQKSSQAPKLLFHYYDKDFNNEADTPDNFQSRRPNTSFCFLDIRSPGLGDTAMYLCATSGQLASNTEAFFGQGTRLTVV.

The sample holds one count of this clone. The chain has TRBV2 and TRBJ2-7; 8 bases align to TRBD1. V lost 3 bases to trimming and J lost 5 bases; unmatched junction nucleotides: 6. CDR1 is SNHLY, CDR2 FYNNEI, per germline. The CDR3 totals 14 residues. CDR3 nucleotide sequence: TGTGCCAGCAGTGATCCGGGACAGGCTAACGAGCAGTACTTC. Amino acid sequence: CASSDPGQANEQYF.

The chain recombines TRBV7-2 with TRBJ2-7; D is perhaps TRBD2 (6 bases). The CDR3 runs 13 residues. Trimming left V 3 bases short and J 4 bases short, with 10 bases between. Looked up from germline, CDR1 is SGHTA and CDR2 is FQGNSA. Here the CDR3 reads CASSFGTGYEQYF. Here the CDR3 DNA reads TGTGCCAGCAGCTTCGGGACTGGGTACGAGCAGTACTTC.

The chain is built from TRBV10-3 and TRBJ2-7, with 7 positions matching TRBD2. With V trimmed by 2 bases and J by 4 bases, 2 bases remained unmatched. Germline V gene data show CDR1 as ENHRY and CDR2 as SYGVKD. The CDR3 is made up of 13 amino acids. The CDR3 bases are TGTGCCATCAGTGAGGAGCGGGATTACGAGCAGTACTTC. Its protein is CAISEERDYEQYF.

This chain joins TRBV11-3 and TRBJ2-7; D is possibly TRBD2 (6 bases). Per germline, CDR1 SGHNT and CDR2 YENEEA. CDR3 length: 15 residues. V lost 5 bases and J 4 bases, leaving 18 bases between the germline ends. The CDR3 reads CASSVEGTDTYEQYF. In nucleotides, the CDR3 is TGTGCCAGCAGCGTGGAGGGTACAGACACTTACGAGCAGTACTTC.

The rearrangement links TRBV19 to TRBJ2-2, with a weak D call TRBD2 (7 bases). This CDR3 comprises 15 residues. Trimming cost V 2 bases and J 5 bases, with 12 bases left between them. Germline CDR1 reads LNHDA; CDR2 reads SQIVND (reference sequence). The CDR3 DNA sequence: TGTGCCAGTAGTATAAGGGGGGGCAGGACCGGGGAGCTGTTTTTT. This encodes CASSIRGGRTGELFF.

The chain carries TRBV7-3 and TRBJ2-1; no firm D call. Deletions cut 1 base from V and 2 bases from J, with 15 bases between. This CDR3 comprises 17 residues. Germline V lookup: CDR1 SGHTA, CDR2 FQGTGA. In nucleotides, the CDR3 is TGTGCCAGCAGCTTAAACCCGAGAAGTGGGACCTACAATGAGCAGTTCTTC. Translation: CASSLNPRSGTYNEQFF. The entire variable domain, with the rest obtained from reference TRBV7-3 and TRBJ2-1, is as follows: GAGVSQTPSNKVTEKGKYVELRCDPISGHTALYWYRQSLGQGPEFLIYFQGTGAADDSGLPNDRFFAVRPEGSVSTLKIQRTERGDSAVYLCASSLNPRSGTYNEQFFGPGTRLTVL.

This clone was observed a handful of times. The chain joins TRBV6-5 to TRBJ1-1; weak D call: TRBD1 (5 bases). Trimming left V 5 bases short and J 4 bases short, with 8 bases between. In germline, CDR1 is MNHEY, CDR2 SVGAGI. The CDR3 runs to 12 residues. This CDR3 reads CASSSRVTEAFF. CDR3 DNA sequence: TGTGCCAGCAGTAGCAGGGTCACTGAAGCTTTCTTT.

The chain recombines TRBV7-9 with TRBJ2-3, with 8 positions matching TRBD2. V shed 10 bases, J shed 2 bases, and the junction held 8 bases outside the gene matches. The CDR3 is 14 amino acids. Germline assignment: CDR1 SEHNR and CDR2 FQNEAQ (reference sequence). CDR3 nucleotide sequence: TGTGCCACCCCACAGCGGGGGCTCACAGATACGCAGTATTTT. It codes for CATPQRGLTDTQYF.

The J gene is TRBJ2-7, the V gene TRBV6-1; the D is unclear. The CDR3 covers 12 residues. V lost 7 bases and J lost 2, with 9 bases in between. Per the germline V gene, CDR1 is MNHNS and CDR2 is SASEGT. This CDR3 reads CASKGSPYEQYF. The CDR3 DNA sequence: TGTGCCAGCAAGGGCAGTCCCTACGAGCAGTACTTC.

The chain links TRBV6-5 to TRBJ1-1, with D hard to call. There are 13 residues in the CDR3. Germline assignment: CDR1 MNHEY and CDR2 SVGAGI. V was clipped by 0 bases and J by 7 bases, with 9 bases between them. The CDR3, as DNA: TGTGCCAGCAGTTACTCGATGAGAGATGAAGCTTTCTTT. Translating it yields CASSYSMRDEAFF.